This TCR beta chain was obtained from a study of shared clonotypes between healthy human individuals. All donors were healthy HIV-negative adults lacking recent acute infections or vaccinations. All the donors were Caucasian adults who lived in Nashville, Tennessee. The study separated CD4+ cells into CD45RA+ naive and CD45RA-negative memory subsets. In the case of this clone: Antigen: not known.

CDR1 is MDHEN and CDR2 is SYDVKM in the germline V gene. The CDR3 covers 16 residues. The V gene end was trimmed by 1 base and the J gene end by 4 bases; junction bases not matched to a gene: 6. General study findings and limits: Rarefaction showed sorted-subset sequencing was incomplete despite large depth.

The repertoire was sequenced with immunoSEQ multiplex PCR; TCRdb's copy has only in-frame clones and lacks some. The sample yields over a million clones, about 76% seen once. The sequenced sample was memory CD4+ T cells sorted from blood. Subset denoted: CD45RA-negative fraction. The origin of this receptor is a man between 18 and 35 years old in good health. The V gene is TRBV28, the J gene TRBJ1-4; TRBD1 matches 7 bases. The CDR3, as DNA: TGTGCCAGCAGTTTATCGACAGGGATAAATAATGAAAAACTGTTTTTT. This sequence encodes CASSLSTGINNEKLFF.